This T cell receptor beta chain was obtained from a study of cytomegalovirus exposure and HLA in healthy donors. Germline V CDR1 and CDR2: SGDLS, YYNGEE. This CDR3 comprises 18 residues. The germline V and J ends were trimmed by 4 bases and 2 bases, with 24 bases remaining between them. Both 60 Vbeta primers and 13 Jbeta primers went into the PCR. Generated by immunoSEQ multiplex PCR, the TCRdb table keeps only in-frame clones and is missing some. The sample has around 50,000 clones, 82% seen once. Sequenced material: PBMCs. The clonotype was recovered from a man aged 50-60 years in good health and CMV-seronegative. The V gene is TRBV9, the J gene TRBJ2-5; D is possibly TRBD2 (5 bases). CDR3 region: CASSPEGEGAPSQETQYF. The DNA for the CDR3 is TGTGCCAGCAGCCCAGAGGGAGAGGGCGCACCGTCGCAAGAGACCCAGTACTTC.